What follows is one TCR beta chain and its context. The sample comes from a study of blood T cell repertoires in COVID-19. Study overall: PBMCs, B-cell-depleted T cells, or T cells were the source of the cDNA or gDNA that made up the material.

V lost 4 bases and J lost 10; bases outside the gene matches: 0. The CDR3 length is 11 residues. Germline loops: CDR1 SGHDN, CDR2 FVKESK. As handled by the study authors: From reference gene primer amplification, estimates of nucleated cell counts were derived. Sequencing used immunoSEQ multiplex PCR; TCRdb keeps in-frame clones, though not all of them. That table furnishes V, J and clone size, whereas the DNA furnished D and trimming. Found here are some 46,000 clones, approximately 88% of them singletons; the top ten hold about 8%. The chain has TRBV14 and TRBJ2-1; 8 positions agree with TRBD2. Material: peripheral blood. The clonotype was recovered from a man in his fifties or sixties with acute or convalescent COVID-19. The CDR3 reads CASSLAGEQFF. CDR3 DNA sequence: TGTGCCAGCAGCCTAGCGGGAGAGCAGTTCTTC.